This TCR beta chain was sequenced in a study of Tregs in tolerant kidney transplant recipients (dated by TCRdb to the late 2010s). Looking at the study overall: Before combined kidney and bone marrow transplantation, this study identified donor-specific regulatory T cells using TCRbeta sequencing and then followed those same cells after transplant. TCRbeta repertoire sequencing was used in a few healthy controls to compare several methods for expanding Tregs specific for an allogeneic donor.

Unstimulated Tregs (CD4+CD25+CD127-), CD4+ non-Tregs (CD4+CD25-), CD4 and CD8 cells were FACS-sorted from thawed PBMCs. Healthy control blood was obtained either as purchased buffy coats or from healthy volunteers. Healthy control blood was processed to PBMCs with a Ficoll density gradient and then cryopreserved, whereas patient PBMCs were collected both before and after transplant. The CDR3 covers 15 residues, taking in both the cysteine and the phenylalanine. The kept DNA is CDR3 alone, 45 bases in frame from the first base. From V the trimming removes 5 bases and from J it removes 2 bases, while the gene matches leave 5 bases of the junction unaccounted for. The germline V gene sets CDR1 to LGHNT and CDR2 to FRNRAP. The full study reports these points: Expanding Tregs with activated donor B cells appeared to identify the most biologically relevant and donor-specific TCRbeta repertoire. The study was limited by small patient numbers, and the findings need validation in larger populations and under other immunosuppression protocols. Although technical replication error seemed to be minimal, the question of biological reproducibility was not addressed directly.

For TCRbeta CDR3 sequencing, genomic DNA from the sorted cells was extracted using the QIAGEN DNeasy Blood and Tissue Kit. Through immunoSEQ, high-throughput TCRbeta CDR3 sequencing was done commercially, including PCR amplification with internal controls and bias correction. Concerning the study's data processing: Unique productive TCRbeta sequences were defined by CDR3 nucleotide sequence where primers matched, otherwise by CDR3 amino acid sequence with Vbeta and Jbeta genes. To correct sorting error, sequences shared between sorted populations at a frequency ratio of 2:1 or less were removed; the rest were assigned to the higher population. Sequences were defined as donor-reactive when expanded at least 5-fold in CFSE-low cells versus unstimulated cells and present at a frequency of at least 0.01% in CFSE-low cells. Repertoire divergence was quantified by Jensen-Shannon divergence using the top 100 TCRbeta sequences ranked by frequency. When a sample had multiple sequencing runs, each run was corrected for sorting error separately and the runs were then pooled. TCRdb provides this immuneACCESS table in a form limited to in-frame rearrangements. Some clones are lacking; in checked studies, under half of them reflect an unresolved V gene, and why the rest are absent is not known. V, J and clone size reflect that table, while D and trimming were determined from the DNA. This sample holds some 240,000 clones; 84% were observed only once. The top ten clones comprise about 0.64% of the sample.

Notes on this clone: Its antigen is unknown. No clone much larger than this one lies a single base away; base qualities are absent.

Recombination connected TRBV12-5 to TRBJ1-5; TRBD1 aligns with 8 central bases. The sequenced sample was CD4+ T cells from blood. This TCR came from a human donor in good health. The CDR3 here reads CASGTGQGGNQPQHF. In nucleotide form, the sequence is TGTGCTAGTGGTACCGGACAGGGAGGCAATCAGCCCCAGCATTTT.